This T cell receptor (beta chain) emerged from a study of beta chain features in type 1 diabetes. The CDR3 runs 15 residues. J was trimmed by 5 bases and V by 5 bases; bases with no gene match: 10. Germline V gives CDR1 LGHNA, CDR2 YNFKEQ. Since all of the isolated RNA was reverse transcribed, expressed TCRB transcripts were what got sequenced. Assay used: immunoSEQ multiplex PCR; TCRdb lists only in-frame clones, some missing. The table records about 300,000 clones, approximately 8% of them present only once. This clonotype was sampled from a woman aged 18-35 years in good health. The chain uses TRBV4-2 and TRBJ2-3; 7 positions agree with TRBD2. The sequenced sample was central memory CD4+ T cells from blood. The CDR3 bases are TGTGCCAGCAGCTCGTTAGCGGGCGGGGGAGATACGCAGTATTTT. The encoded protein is CASSSLAGGGDTQYF.